The present TCR beta chain was sequenced within a study of blood T cell repertoires in COVID-19. The junction had 5 bases not matched to a gene; V was cut back by 3 bases and J by 3 bases. The CDR3 contains 15 residues. Germline assignment: CDR1 ENHRY and CDR2 SYGVKD. The table came from immunoSEQ multiplex PCR; TCRdb's copy has only in-frame clones and leaves some out. The data hold 300,000 to 400,000 clones, with about 90% observed a single time. Recovered participants had two consecutive negative NP/OP PCR tests, healthcare professional clearance, or symptom resolution. The rearrangement uses TRBV10-3 and TRBJ2-1; 7 nucleotides match TRBD2. The sequence derives from a man aged 25-45 years who had recovered from COVID-19. Sequencing was done on a sample of PBMCs or T cells enriched from blood (not recorded which). CDR3 in amino acids: CAISESGGVYNEQFF. In nucleotides, the CDR3 is TGTGCCATCAGTGAATCGGGGGGTGTCTACAATGAGCAGTTCTTC.